This T cell receptor (beta chain) derives from a study of vaccination and CD4 T cells after COVID-19. On the study more broadly: Overlapping spike peptides of SARS-CoV-2, HCoV-NL63, HCoV-OC43 and HCoV-229E were used, and cells were stimulated with them.

Details on this clonotype: Its antigen is as yet unknown.

CDR1 and CDR2 (germline): LGHNA, YNFKEQ. The CDR3 spans 17 residues. Trimming cost V 1 base and J 7 bases, with 20 bases left between them. The time point: late sampling 161 to 241 days after vaccination in a few convalescent patients. Described treatment: roughly 11-day PBMC culture with coronavirus spike peptide pools or control peptides (ViraFEST assay). Sequencing of the DNA from cultured CD4+ T cells was carried out with the Oncomine TCR Beta short-read assay. MiXCR was run by TCRdb on the PCR reads, yielding one entry per CDR3 protein. Of 15,000 or so distinct CDR3 sequences listed, roughly 57% are singletons.

The specimen was CD4+ T cells from blood, cultured in vitro, collected about 7 months after SARS-CoV-2 vaccination. The source is a human donor who had recovered from COVID-19. The chain has TRBV4-2 and TRBJ1-5; D uncertain. CDR3: CASSQGVIGRGGQPQHF. The CDR3 bases are TGTGCCAGCAGCCAAGGAGTTATTGGTCGGGGTGGCCAGCCCCAGCATTTT.